The next 20 T cell receptor beta chains were all read from a single sample in a study of Ad26.COV2.S vaccination and SARS-CoV-2 variants. Clones were sequenced by immunoSEQ multiplex PCR, and TCRdb holds only the in-frame ones, with some missing. The sample comprises 100,000 or so clones, over 60% of which are singletons, and around a sixth rests with the top ten. Sample: peripheral blood, taken after recovery from COVID-19. The source is a human donor who had recovered from COVID-19.

CDR3 nucleotides: TGTGCCAGCAGCCTTGGACAGGGAACGACCCAGTACTTC. It specifies CASSLGQGTTQYF. The chain links TRBV7-2 to TRBJ2-5; 8 bases are a match to TRBD1. Per germline, CDR1 SGHTA and CDR2 FQGNSA. The CDR3 is 13 amino acids. V lost 5 bases, J lost 7 bases, and 6 bases stayed unmatched.

The rearrangement links TRBV5-6 to TRBJ1-5, with D uncertain. The germline V gene encodes CDR1 SGHDT and CDR2 YYEEEE. This CDR3 has 13 residues. Trimming removed 0 bases at V and 6 bases at J, with 7 bases between. The CDR3 DNA is TGTGCCAGCAGCTTGGCCCCAGGTCAGCCCCAGCATTTT. It yields the protein CASSLAPGQPQHF.

This chain's CDR3 is CASRAQSSYNSPLHF. CDR3 coding DNA: TGTGCCAGCAGAGCACAGAGCTCCTATAATTCACCCCTCCACTTT. The genes are TRBV6-5 and TRBJ1-6, with D unclear. V lost 6 bases and J 0 bases, leaving 9 bases between the germline ends. This CDR3 spans 15 amino acids. The germline V gene has CDR1 MNHEY and CDR2 SVGAGI.

The chain couples TRBV3-1 (or the pseudogene TRBV3-2) to TRBJ2-3; D is unclear. Looked up from germline, CDR1 is LGHDT and CDR2 is YNNKEL (reference sequence). The CDR3 length is 14 residues. The V gene lost 3 bases and the J gene lost 0 bases, with 7 bases spanning the gap. The CDR3 DNA reads as TGTGCCAGCAGCCAGTACGGAAGCACAGATACGCAGTATTTT. This sequence encodes CASSQYGSTDTQYF.

This chain connects TRBV19 to TRBJ2-1; D unclear. The germline V gene has CDR1 LNHDA and CDR2 SQIVND (reference sequence). Trimming removed 6 bases from V and 10 bases from J, with 10 bases in between. The CDR3 extends over 11 amino acids. The CDR3 coding sequence is TGTGCCAGTAGACTCGCGACGGAGCAGTTCTTC. Amino acids: CASRLATEQFF.

The rearrangement links TRBV25-1 to TRBJ2-1; 10 bases match TRBD2. CDR3 length: 16 amino acids. The trim removed 3 bases at V and 4 bases at J, leaving 6 bases unmatched. CDR1 is MGHDK, CDR2 SYGVNS, per germline. CDR3 amino acids: CASSEASGGSYNEQFF. The CDR3 bases are TGTGCCAGCAGTGAGGCTAGCGGGGGAAGTTACAATGAGCAGTTCTTC.

This clone has a handful of counts. The chain carries TRBV7-9 and TRBJ2-1; D remains unclear. Trimming took off 5 bases at V and 3 bases at J, with 17 bases between the two ends. Germline-derived CDR1 and CDR2 are SEHNR and FQNEAQ (reference sequence). There are 16 residues in the CDR3. The CDR3 spells CASSPPGRWGYNEQFF. CDR3 DNA sequence: TGTGCCAGCAGCCCCCCGGGCCGGTGGGGCTACAATGAGCAGTTCTTC.

The chain employs TRBV6-1 and TRBJ2-7; D is possibly TRBD1 or TRBD2 (5 bases each). Germline V gene lookup returns CDR1 MNHNS and CDR2 SASEGT. V was pared by 2 bases and J by 3 bases, with 11 bases between. This CDR3 is 14 amino acids long. The CDR3 sequence: CASSERGEFYEQYF. The DNA for the CDR3 is TGTGCCAGCAGTGAAAGGGGAGAGTTCTACGAGCAGTACTTC.

Turning to this clone: The same CDR3 is also encoded by other DNA sequences in this sample. This chain links TRBV11-2 with TRBJ2-2; TRBD1 matches at 11 bases. Germline V lookup: CDR1 SGHAT, CDR2 FQNNGV. With V trimmed by 5 bases and J by 4 bases, 9 bases remained unmatched. The CDR3 runs to 17 residues. In DNA form, the CDR3 reads TGTGCCAGCAGCCCCCTGGGACAGGGGGTACGCACCGGGGAGCTGTTTTTT. It specifies CASSPLGQGVRTGELFF.

The chain is built from TRBV6-2 or TRBV6-3 and TRBJ2-4, with D possibly TRBD1 on 5 matching bases. Germline values: CDR1 MNHEY, CDR2 SVGEGT. Trimming removed 4 bases at V and 0 bases at J, with 10 bases between. The CDR3 consists of 15 residues. The DNA of the CDR3 is TGTGCCAGCAGTTCTCCGACAGTAGCCAAAAACATTCAGTACTTC. It translates to CASSSPTVAKNIQYF.

The chain is built from TRBV6-5 and TRBJ1-6; no clear D gene. The V end was cut by 8 bases, the J end by 5 bases, with 10 bases between. This CDR3 contains 13 residues. Germline CDR1 is MNHEY and CDR2 is SVGAGI. DNA for the CDR3: TGTGCCAGCGAGGGAGTTGATAATTCACCCCTCCACTTT. Translated: CASEGVDNSPLHF.

The J gene is TRBJ2-3, the V gene TRBV6-2 or TRBV6-3; D gene ambiguous. Germline V gene sequence: CDR1 MNHEY, CDR2 SVGEGT. The CDR3 extends over 14 amino acids. Trimming pared 3 bases from V and 0 bases from J, leaving 7 bases between. CDR3 bases: TGTGCCAGCAGTTATGGCCTGAGCACAGATACGCAGTATTTT. It encodes CASSYGLSTDTQYF.

The J gene is TRBJ2-2, the V gene TRBV2; no clear D gene. CDR1 and CDR2 from the germline V gene are SNHLY and FYNNEI. Trimming removed 7 bases from V and 6 bases from J, with 12 bases in between. This CDR3 comprises 13 residues. The CDR3 region has the DNA TGTGCCAGCAATCTTGGGGTGGCCGGGGAGCTGTTTTTT. It translates to CASNLGVAGELFF.

V is TRBV6-5 and J is TRBJ1-1, with D hard to call. V dropped 7 bases and J dropped 5 bases, with 11 bases sitting between them. This CDR3 region has 12 residues. Germline CDR1 MNHEY, CDR2 SVGAGI. CDR3 loop: CASTQRRTEAFF. CDR3 bases: TGTGCCAGCACCCAAAGGCGTACTGAAGCTTTCTTT.

The gene calls are TRBV25-1 and TRBJ2-5; 7 bases match TRBD1. Germline assignment: CDR1 MGHDK and CDR2 SYGVNS. V lost 7 bases, J lost 4 bases, and 9 bases stayed unmatched. The CDR3 is 14 residues long. The CDR3 DNA reads as TGTGCCAGCAACCCCGCCAGGGGGACAGAGACCCAGTACTTC. This gives the protein CASNPARGTETQYF.

The J gene is TRBJ1-2, the V gene TRBV6-5; D is perhaps TRBD1 (5 bases). V was trimmed by 2 bases and J by 0 bases, leaving 10 bases between them. From germline, CDR1 is MNHEY and CDR2 SVGAGI. The CDR3 covers 15 residues. The CDR3 loop reads CASSYAGAPNYGYTF. The CDR3 DNA follows: TGTGCCAGCAGTTACGCTGGGGCGCCTAACTATGGCTACACCTTC.

This clone was seen once. The rearrangement joins TRBV5-1 to TRBJ2-5, with a tentative D call TRBD1 (6 bases). In germline, CDR1 is SGHRS, CDR2 YFSETQ. The V end was cut by 0 bases, the J end by 5 bases, with 14 bases between. The CDR3 covers 15 residues. The CDR3 sequence: CASSLAQGSGETQYF. The CDR3 DNA follows: TGCGCCAGCAGCTTGGCACAGGGTTCCGGGGAGACCCAGTACTTC.

The genes are TRBV27 and TRBJ2-3; the match to TRBD1 covers 7 bases. CDR1 and CDR2 (germline): MNHEY, SMNVEV (reference sequence). Trimming took 2 bases from V and 4 from J; bases not matched to a gene: 3. The CDR3 is 14 residues long. The CDR3 nucleotides are TGTGCCAGCAGTTTAAGGCAGGGGGCAGATACGCAGTATTTT. Protein product: CASSLRQGADTQYF.

The chain combines TRBV4-3 with TRBJ1-2, with D tentatively TRBD1 (5 bases). CDR1 and CDR2 from the germline V gene are LGHNA and YSLEER. The CDR3 contains 15 residues. V gave up 1 base and J gave up 2 bases, with 11 bases separating them. CDR3 protein: CASSQAVGTNYGYTF. The CDR3 region has the DNA TGCGCCAGCAGCCAAGCGGTAGGGACCAACTATGGCTACACCTTC.

The chain recombines TRBV27 with TRBJ2-7; 9 bases are a match to TRBD1. The J segment lost 5 bases and the V segment lost 6 bases, leaving 5 bases of the junction unmatched. CDR1 and CDR2 from the germline V gene are MNHEY and SMNVEV (reference sequence). CDR3 length: 13 amino acids. For the CDR3, the DNA is TGTGCCAGCAGACCGACAGGGGGTAACGAGCAGTACTTC. Amino acids: CASRPTGGNEQYF.